This record looks at one TCR beta chain sequence and its context. Its antigen remains unknown. Trimming took 5 bases from V and 3 from J, leaving 14 bases between them. Per the germline V gene, CDR1 is LNHDA and CDR2 is SQIVND (reference sequence). The CDR3 covers 14 residues. This sample is drawn from a study of OX40 agonist ivuxolimab in advanced cancers. Regarding the study as a whole: Some of the lowest clonal expansion was seen in partial responders at 0.1-3.0 mg/kg. Low normalized T-cell clonal expansion was also seen in some nonresponders.

Repertoires were generated with immunoSEQ multiplex PCR, while TCRdb's copy carries only in-frame clones and drops some. The data hold around 99,000 clones, with approximately 90% observed a single time. The specimen was CD4+ or CD8+ T cells sorted from blood, collected in a trial of the OX40 agonist ivuxolimab. The sequence was obtained from an adult with an advanced solid tumor such as melanoma, head and neck, liver or kidney cancer. The chain uses TRBV19 and TRBJ2-7, with a possible D match to TRBD2 (5 bases). The DNA of the CDR3 is TGTGCCAGTAGTTCTTATAACGGACTCTACGAGCAGTACTTC. Its translation: CASSSYNGLYEQYF.